This TCR beta chain was sequenced in a study of blood T cell repertoires in COVID-19. Study at large: Samples representing acute and convalescent COVID-19 were sourced from the United States, Italy and Spain. PBMCs, B-cell-depleted T cells, or T cells provided the cDNA or gDNA that made up the material.

Assay: immunoSEQ multiplex PCR; the TCRdb copy retains only in-frame clones and omits some. The sample holds 98,000 or so clones; approximately 70% are singletons and the top ten take 1.5% to 2%. This CDR3 comprises 14 residues. CDR1 SGDLS and CDR2 YYNGEE come from the germline V gene. With 0 bases removed from V and 5 bases from J, the gap between germline ends came to 6 bases. The clonotype comes from a woman in her 40s with acute or convalescent COVID-19. The chain joins TRBV9 to TRBJ1-6; unclear D gene. Input material: peripheral blood. CDR3 amino acids: CASSVGRDNSPLHF. In nucleotides, the CDR3 is TGTGCCAGCAGCGTAGGCCGGGATAATTCACCCCTCCACTTT.